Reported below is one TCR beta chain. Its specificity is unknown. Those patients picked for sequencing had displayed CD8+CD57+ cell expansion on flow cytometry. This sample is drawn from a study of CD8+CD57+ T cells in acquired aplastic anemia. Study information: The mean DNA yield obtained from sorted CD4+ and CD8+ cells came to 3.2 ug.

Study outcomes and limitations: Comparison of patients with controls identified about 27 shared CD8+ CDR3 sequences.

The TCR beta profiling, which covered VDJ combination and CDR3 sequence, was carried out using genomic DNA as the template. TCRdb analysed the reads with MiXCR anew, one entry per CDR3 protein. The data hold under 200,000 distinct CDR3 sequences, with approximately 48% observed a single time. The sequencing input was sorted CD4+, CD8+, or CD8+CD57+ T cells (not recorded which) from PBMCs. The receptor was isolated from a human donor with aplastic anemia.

The DNA of the CDR3 is TGTGCCAGCAGCTTTAGGGGCAGAGTCGGCAGGTCCCAGCCCCAGCATTTT. Amino acids: CASSFRGRVGRSQPQHF. This chain joins TRBV5-4 and TRBJ1-5; D is possibly TRBD1 (5 bases). The CDR3 runs to 17 residues. Trimming left V 2 bases short and J 7 bases short, with 22 bases between. Germline V gene data show CDR1 as SGHNT and CDR2 as YYREEE (reference sequence).